This T cell receptor beta chain is drawn from a study of patients and donors after allogeneic stem cell transplantation. TCRdb analysed the RT-PCR reads with MiXCR anew, one entry per CDR3 protein. The profile shows approximately 150,000 distinct CDR3 sequences, roughly 31% of them singletons. CDR3 length equals 13 residues. Trimming pared 3 bases from V and 7 bases from J, leaving 13 bases between. Germline CDR1 SQVTM, CDR2 ANQGSEA. The sample comprised blood, either unsorted or a sorted T cell fraction (not recorded which). The receptor comes from a human donor who was either an allogeneic HSCT recipient or a stem cell or donor lymphocyte infusion donor (not recorded which). It is not recorded whose cells these are; they may come from a transplant donor. The chain couples TRBV29-1 to TRBJ1-5; D may be TRBD1 (5 bases). The chain's CDR3 is CSVDGGIGQPQHF. In nucleotides, the CDR3 is TGCAGCGTTGACGGGGGGATCGGACAGCCCCAGCATTTT.